These 20 T cell receptor beta chains were all obtained from the same sample, sequenced in a study of cytomegalovirus exposure and HLA in healthy donors. 13 Jbeta primers and 60 Vbeta primers were used for the PCR. Generated by immunoSEQ multiplex PCR, the TCRdb table keeps only in-frame clones and is missing some. The sample consists of roughly 84,000 clones, about 80% of them appearing once. The sequencing input was PBMCs. The receptors come from a man aged 50 or older in good health and CMV-seronegative.

In its sample, this clone was seen a few times. This CDR3 is CASSIGTANTEAFF. Written as DNA, the CDR3 is TGCGCCAGCAGCATCGGGACAGCGAACACTGAAGCTTTCTTT. This chain joins TRBV5-1 and TRBJ1-1; 7 bases line up with TRBD1. CDR1 is SGHRS and CDR2 is YFSETQ in the germline V gene. The CDR3 is 14 amino acids. The ends lost 4 bases at V and 1 base at J; junction bases unmatched: 4.

This clone was seen at least ten times. CDR3 amino acids: CASSIGGGGVRDTQYF. CDR3 bases: TGTGCCAGTAGTATTGGCGGGGGGGGAGTACGCGATACGCAGTATTTT. V gene TRBV19 combines with J gene TRBJ2-3; 9 bases line up with TRBD2. CDR1 is LNHDA and CDR2 is SQIVND in the germline V gene (reference sequence). The CDR3 is 16 residues long. V was clipped by 3 bases and J by 6 bases; unmatched bases: 10.

The chain has TRBV6-4 and TRBJ2-7, with TRBD1 as a possible D gene (6 bases). This CDR3 comprises 13 residues. Germline values: CDR1 MRHNA, CDR2 SNTAGT. The ends were cut back, 4 bases at V and 6 bases at J, with 13 bases in the middle. Written as DNA, the CDR3 is TGTGCCAGCAGTGCACAGGGTTCCAGCGAGCAGTACTTC. Encoded protein: CASSAQGSSEQYF.

The CDR3 here is CASSERSGGAGEQFF. The CDR3 DNA is TGTGCCAGCAGTGAAAGGAGCGGGGGGGCGGGTGAGCAGTTCTTC. J is TRBJ2-1 and V is TRBV2, with 10 nucleotides matching TRBD2. CDR1 SNHLY and CDR2 FYNNEI come from the germline V gene. Trimming took 2 bases from V and 9 from J; bases not matched to a gene: 7. The CDR3 runs to 15 residues.

This chain links TRBV7-2 with TRBJ1-2, with D possibly matching TRBD1 (5 bases). The CDR3 extends over 17 amino acids. The V and J ends lost 5 bases and 2 bases respectively, with 21 bases between them. From germline, CDR1 is SGHTA and CDR2 FQGNSA. The CDR3 spells CASSPPNRQRRNYGYTF. CDR3 coding DNA: TGTGCCAGCAGCCCACCGAACCGACAGCGTCGGAACTATGGCTACACCTTC.

With respect to this clone: The sample carries other DNA sequences with the same CDR3. The chain combines TRBV2 with TRBJ1-3; perhaps TRBD1 as D (6 bases). The germline V gene encodes CDR1 SNHLY and CDR2 FYNNEI. The CDR3 extends over 14 amino acids. V gave up 6 bases and J gave up 4 bases, with 13 bases separating them. CDR3 sequence: CASREQGGGNTIYF. For the CDR3, the DNA is TGTGCCAGCAGAGAACAGGGAGGCGGAAACACCATATATTTT. Supplemented by reference TRBV2 and TRBJ1-3, the full variable domain reads EPEVTQTPSHQVTQMGQEVILRCVPISNHLYFYWYRQILGQKVEFLVSFYNNEISEKSEIFDDQFSVERPDGSNFTLKIRSTKLEDSAMYFCASREQGGGNTIYFGEGSWLTVV.

The chain employs TRBV5-1 and TRBJ1-6; a weak D match, TRBD1 (6 bases). V lost 4 bases and J lost 5, with 10 bases in between. The CDR3 sequence is 14 residues long. Germline V gene sequence: CDR1 SGHRS, CDR2 YFSETQ. For the CDR3, the DNA is TGCGCCAGCAGCCCGGGACACAATAATTCACCCCTCCACTTT. Translating gives CASSPGHNNSPLHF.

As concerns this clone: A junction boundary mismatches the germline segment, possibly from a read error. The chain joins TRBV7-7 to TRBJ1-6; weak D call: TRBD1 (6 bases). The CDR3 spans 13 residues. Germline CDR1 reads SSHAT; CDR2 reads FNYEAQ (reference sequence). CDR3 DNA sequence: TGTGCTAGCAGCTTAGTCAGGGGTTCACCCCTCCACTTT. It encodes CASSLVRGSPLHF.

Only one count was recorded for this clone. The chain joins TRBV4-1 to TRBJ1-1; D gene unclear. CDR1 is MGHRA, CDR2 YSYEKL, per germline. The CDR3 has 16 amino acids. V dropped 6 bases and J dropped 0 bases, with 17 bases sitting between them. For the CDR3, the DNA is TGCGCCAGCAGAATCTCACGGGTGGTTATGAACACTGAAGCTTTCTTT. It specifies CASRISRVVMNTEAFF.

The J gene is TRBJ2-1, the V gene TRBV19, with 15 bases matching TRBD2. Germline loops: CDR1 LNHDA, CDR2 SQIVND (reference sequence). The J segment lost 4 bases and the V segment lost 3 bases, leaving 7 bases of the junction unmatched. This CDR3 has 18 amino acids. Here the CDR3 DNA reads TGTGCCAGTAGTATTGAGGGACTAGCGGGGGGCCATTACAATGAGCAGTTCTTC. Encoded protein: CASSIEGLAGGHYNEQFF. The full variable domain, completed using reference TRBV19 and TRBJ2-1, is DGGITQSPKYLFRKEGQNVTLSCEQNLNHDAMYWYRQDPGQGLRLIYYSQIVNDFQKGDIAEGYSVSREKKESFPLTVTSAQKNPTAFYLCASSIEGLAGGHYNEQFFGPGTRLTVL.

The gene calls are TRBV7-2 and TRBJ2-5; TRBD2 matches 9 bases. The assigned J gene may be wrong: the sequence end matches TRBJ2-7 better. CDR1 and CDR2 (germline): SGHTA, FQGNSA. There are 14 residues in the CDR3. CDR3 loop: CASSLTSGTYEQYF. CDR3 bases: TGTGCCAGCAGCTTGACTAGCGGAACCTACGAGCAGTACTTC.

This rearrangement joins TRBV19 to TRBJ1-1; 10 bases agree with TRBD1. This CDR3 spans 14 amino acids. Trimming cost V 5 bases and J 5 bases; bases outside gene matches: 5. Germline CDR1 LNHDA, CDR2 SQIVND (reference sequence). The CDR3 loop reads CASSDRGLWTEAFF. The CDR3 DNA reads as TGTGCCAGTAGTGACAGGGGGCTGTGGACTGAAGCTTTCTTT.

This sequence joins TRBV19 and TRBJ1-4; no clear D. Trimming cost V 3 bases and J 0 bases, with 8 bases left between them. The CDR3 consists of 15 residues. Germline assignment: CDR1 LNHDA and CDR2 SQIVND (reference sequence). CDR3 sequence: CASSMMASTNEKLFF. CDR3 sequence (DNA): TGTGCCAGTAGTATGATGGCATCAACTAATGAAAAACTGTTTTTT.

For this clone: An end of the junction differs from the germline gene, which may be a read error. The V gene is TRBV7-7, the J gene TRBJ1-2; tentative D call: TRBD1 (5 bases). The CDR3 consists of 15 residues. Looked up from germline, CDR1 is SSHAT and CDR2 is FNYEAQ (reference sequence). In DNA form, the CDR3 reads TGTGCTAGCACCTCTACGGGGGGGGTATTGTTAGGCTACACCTTC. Translation: CASTSTGGVLLGYTF.

This clone was counted between two and nine times. CDR3 residues: CASSFLGSSGNTIYF. The CDR3 region has the DNA TGTGCCAGCAGCTTTCTCGGGAGCTCTGGAAACACCATATATTTT. The chain combines TRBV7-9 with TRBJ1-3; D uncertain. V was shortened by 3 bases and J by 0 bases, with 9 bases between the two germline ends. This CDR3 has 15 residues. The germline V gene encodes CDR1 SEHNR and CDR2 FQNEAQ (reference sequence).

The chain links TRBV11-3 to TRBJ2-7, with D possibly TRBD1 on 6 matching bases. V lost 5 bases and J 0 bases, leaving 14 bases between the germline ends. The CDR3 contains 15 residues. The germline gives CDR1 SGHNT, CDR2 YENEEA. The CDR3 DNA reads as TGTGCCAGCAGCCCACGCACAGGGTACTCCTACGAGCAGTACTTC. Its translation: CASSPRTGYSYEQYF.

The chain couples TRBV13 to TRBJ1-2; TRBD1 matches at 7 bases. In germline, CDR1 is PRHDT, CDR2 FYEKMQ (reference sequence). This CDR3 is 15 amino acids long. After removal of 0 bases from V and 4 bases from J, the junction contained 5 bases not matched to a gene. For the CDR3, the DNA is TGTGCCAGCAGCTTAGGGGACAGGAGGACCTATGGCTACACCTTC. This translates into CASSLGDRRTYGYTF.

This chain joins TRBV2 and TRBJ2-6; 9 nucleotides line up with TRBD2. The V segment lost 5 bases and the J segment 0 bases; nucleotides outside the gene matches: 8. This CDR3 is built from 18 residues. CDR1 and CDR2 from the germline V gene are SNHLY and FYNNEI. The CDR3 region is CASSPIAGGFSGANVLTF. The DNA of the CDR3 is TGTGCCAGCAGTCCGATTGCGGGGGGGTTCTCTGGGGCCAACGTCCTGACTTTC.

The V call is TRBV5-4, the J call TRBJ1-1; 7 nucleotides line up with TRBD1. The germline gives CDR1 SGHNT, CDR2 YYREEE (reference sequence). The CDR3 spans 13 residues. The V gene end was trimmed by 0 bases and the J gene end by 6 bases; junction bases not matched to a gene: 2. The CDR3 loop is CASSLAGGAEAFF. In DNA, the CDR3 is TGTGCCAGCAGCTTGGCAGGGGGAGCTGAAGCTTTCTTT.

This clone has a single count. CDR3 region: CASSPGSGDYGYTF. The CDR3 nucleotides read TGTGCCAGCTCTCCAGGGTCGGGGGACTATGGCTACACCTTC. The V and J genes are TRBV18 and TRBJ1-2, with D perhaps matching TRBD1 (5 bases). The CDR3 spans 14 residues. CDR1 KGHSH and CDR2 LQKENI come from the germline V gene. The ends were cut back, 6 bases at V and 3 bases at J, with 14 bases in the middle.